Presented here are 25 T cell receptor beta chains from one specimen sequenced in a study of human thymus T cells. The data were produced by immunoSEQ multiplex PCR, yet TCRdb's version contains in-frame clones alone and is incomplete. Of about 130,000 clones in the sample, about 94% were seen once. Thymus was obtained from resections taken during corrective heart surgery. Specimen: thymus tissue. Receptors were obtained from a boy younger than two with a congenital heart defect but otherwise immunologically healthy.

CDR3 sequence: CASSCPTSGGPHEDTGELFF. CDR3 in DNA: TGTGCCAGCAGTTGCCCGACTAGCGGGGGGCCCCATGAGGACACCGGGGAGCTGTTTTTT. The rearrangement uses TRBV2 and TRBJ2-2; 13 nucleotides match TRBD2. The V and J ends lost 5 bases and 3 bases, in that order; junction bases with no gene match: 15. The CDR3 spans 20 residues. The V gene's germline CDR1 is SNHLY and CDR2 FYNNEI.

The chain joins TRBV4-2 to TRBJ1-1; D not resolved. CDR1 LGHNA and CDR2 YNFKEQ come from the germline V gene. V was shortened by 0 bases and J by 8 bases, with 13 bases between the two germline ends. The CDR3 loop spans 14 amino acids. The CDR3 is CASSQEGRVAEAFF. Written as DNA, the CDR3 is TGTGCCAGCAGCCAAGAGGGGAGAGTGGCAGAAGCTTTCTTT.

The chain joins TRBV7-9 to TRBJ1-1; D ambiguous. Germline CDR1 reads SEHNR; CDR2 reads FQNEAQ (reference sequence). V was shortened by 6 bases and J by 7 bases, with 18 bases between the two germline ends. This CDR3 is built from 14 residues. The CDR3 is CASSPGNGRFEAFF. The CDR3 bases are TGTGCCAGCAGTCCTGGCAACGGGAGATTTGAAGCTTTCTTT.

This chain uses TRBV28 with TRBJ2-7; no definite D call. CDR3 length equals 13 residues. Trimming stripped 5 bases from V and 7 bases from J, with 15 bases between. The V gene's germline CDR1 is MDHEN and CDR2 SYDVKM. In DNA, the CDR3 is TGTGCCAGCAGTCACCGGACCCCGAGAGAGCAGTACTTC. This encodes CASSHRTPREQYF.

The chain has TRBV7-3 and TRBJ2-7, with 8 bases matching TRBD2. The length of the CDR3 is 15 residues. In germline, CDR1 is SGHTA, CDR2 FQGTGA. V shed 5 bases and J 7 bases; nucleotides not matched to a gene: 13. In DNA form, the CDR3 reads TGTGCCAGCAGCCCGGGCGGAGGCCGGGGGGGGGAGCAGTACTTC. Protein product: CASSPGGGRGGEQYF.

This sequence joins TRBV6-1 and TRBJ1-3; D is possibly TRBD1 (5 bases). Germline lookup yields CDR1 MNHNS and CDR2 SASEGT. Trimming stripped 1 base from V and 10 bases from J, with 14 bases between. This CDR3 has 14 residues. Here the CDR3 DNA reads TGTGCCAGCAGTGAAGATGGGGGGTTTGGGACCATATATTTT. Residues: CASSEDGGFGTIYF.

The chain couples TRBV7-9 to TRBJ2-5, with D possibly matching TRBD2 (6 bases). V shed 5 bases and J shed 5 bases, with 18 bases lying between them. The length of the CDR3 is 15 residues. Germline-derived CDR1 and CDR2 are SEHNR and FQNEAQ (reference sequence). The CDR3 DNA is TGTGCCAGCAGCAATTGCGGGGTGAGCCGGGAGACCCAGTACTTC. This codes for CASSNCGVSRETQYF. Full variable domain (rest looked up from reference TRBV7-9 and TRBJ2-5): DTGVSQNPRHKITKRGQNVTFRCDPISEHNRLYWYRQTLGQGPEFLTYFQNEAQLEKSRLLSDRFSAERPKGSFSTLEIQRTEQGDSAMYLCASSNCGVSRETQYFGPGTRLLVL.

The gene calls are TRBV9 and TRBJ2-7; 7 bases are a match to TRBD1. The V and J ends lost 3 bases and 4 bases, in that order; junction bases with no gene match: 7. This CDR3 comprises 14 residues. Germline-derived CDR1 and CDR2 are SGDLS and YYNGEE. Written as DNA, the CDR3 is TGTGCCAGCAGCGCAGAGACAGGGCATTACGAGCAGTACTTC. Translating gives CASSAETGHYEQYF.

The chain recombines TRBV11-2 with TRBJ1-2; 8 nucleotides agree with TRBD1. V shed 4 bases and J 6 bases; nucleotides not matched to a gene: 13. The CDR3 length is 16 residues. Germline CDR1 is SGHAT and CDR2 is FQNNGV. The DNA for the CDR3 is TGTGCCAGCAGCTCTGAGGTGGACAGGGAAGGAAATGGCTACACCTTC. It encodes CASSSEVDREGNGYTF.

V gene TRBV28 combines with J gene TRBJ1-2, with 9 bases fitting TRBD1. There are 17 residues in the CDR3. With 5 bases clipped from V and 6 bases from J, the junction kept 16 bases outside the gene matches. Germline CDR1 reads MDHEN; CDR2 reads SYDVKM. The DNA of the CDR3 is TGTGCCAGCAGTCTAACCCTCGGGACAGGGAAAAGTAATGGCTACACCTTC. Translation gives CASSLTLGTGKSNGYTF.

This sequence joins TRBV5-1 and TRBJ2-5, with D tentatively TRBD2 (6 bases). The CDR3 extends over 13 amino acids. Germline CDR1 is SGHRS and CDR2 is YFSETQ. V gave up 0 bases and J gave up 9 bases, with 12 bases separating them. This CDR3 reads CASSLGGGQPQYF. CDR3 DNA: TGCGCCAGCAGCTTGGGGGGAGGCCAGCCCCAGTACTTC.

The V call is TRBV19, the J call TRBJ1-3; TRBD1 agrees at 7 bases. The germline V gene has CDR1 LNHDA and CDR2 SQIVND (reference sequence). CDR3 size: 15 residues. J lost 4 bases, V lost 3 bases, and 6 bases had no gene match. The CDR3 protein is CASSIRQGVGNTIYF. CDR3 sequence (DNA): TGTGCCAGTAGTATTCGGCAGGGGGTCGGAAACACCATATATTTT. The variable domain in full, with the rest retrieved from reference TRBV19 and TRBJ1-3, is DGGITQSPKYLFRKEGQNVTLSCEQNLNHDAMYWYRQDPGQGLRLIYYSQIVNDFQKGDIAEGYSVSREKKESFPLTVTSAQKNPTAFYLCASSIRQGVGNTIYFGEGSWLTVV.

Written as DNA, the CDR3 is TGTGCCATCAGTGAGGGGGAGATCGAGCGGGGGCCACAAGAGACCCAGTACTTC. Its protein is CAISEGEIERGPQETQYF. The chain has TRBV10-3 and TRBJ2-5; 8 positions agree with TRBD2. With 2 bases clipped from V and 2 bases from J, the junction kept 13 bases outside the gene matches. Looked up from germline, CDR1 is ENHRY and CDR2 is SYGVKD. The CDR3 has 18 amino acids.

V is TRBV9 and J is TRBJ1-2; 7 bases agree with TRBD1. The CDR3 loop spans 16 amino acids. CDR1 is SGDLS and CDR2 is YYNGEE in the germline V gene. The trim removed 0 bases at V and 1 base at J, leaving 6 bases unmatched. CDR3 amino acids: CASSVARTGDNYGYTF. CDR3 coding DNA: TGTGCCAGCAGCGTAGCTCGGACAGGCGATAACTATGGCTACACCTTC.

The V call is TRBV2, the J call TRBJ1-1; D is unclear. V lost 1 base and J lost 1, with 7 bases in between. Germline CDR1 SNHLY, CDR2 FYNNEI. This CDR3 region has 14 residues. CDR3 DNA sequence: TGTGCCAGCAGTGAAGGGCAGACGAACACTGAAGCTTTCTTT. It translates to CASSEGQTNTEAFF.

CDR3 in amino acids: CASSSGLAAEQFF. The CDR3 bases are TGTGCCAGCAGTTCTGGACTAGCGGCTGAGCAGTTCTTC. This chain uses TRBV2 with TRBJ2-1; TRBD2 matches 10 bases. V trimming: 5 bases; J trimming: 9 bases; junction bases outside the gene matches: 4. The CDR3 is 13 residues long. Germline assignment: CDR1 SNHLY and CDR2 FYNNEI.

The V call is TRBV6-1, the J call TRBJ2-5, with TRBD2 identical over 8 bases. Losses at the gene ends were 2 bases for V and 0 bases for J; bases not matched to a gene: 11. Germline V lookup: CDR1 MNHNS, CDR2 SASEGT. The CDR3 runs to 18 residues. CDR3 DNA: TGTGCCAGCAGTGAAAAGGGGGGAGTAGCGGGGTACCAAGAGACCCAGTACTTC. It yields the protein CASSEKGGVAGYQETQYF.

The V call is TRBV27, the J call TRBJ2-3, with 11 bases identical to TRBD2. Per germline, CDR1 MNHEY and CDR2 SMNVEV (reference sequence). The V gene end was trimmed by 5 bases and the J gene end by 7 bases; junction bases not matched to a gene: 8. The CDR3 runs to 15 residues. This CDR3 is CASSVIAGGFYTQYF. The CDR3 region has the DNA TGTGCCAGCAGTGTCATAGCGGGGGGGTTTTATACGCAGTATTTT.

The J gene is TRBJ2-7, the V gene TRBV7-9, with 9 bases lining up with TRBD1. J gave up 8 bases and V 0 bases, and 14 bases lay outside the gene matches. The germline V gene encodes CDR1 SEHNR and CDR2 FQNEAQ (reference sequence). This CDR3 region has 17 residues. The DNA for the CDR3 is TGTGCCAGCAGCTTAGCAGGCGGGGACAGGGAAGAAGTAAAGCAGTACTTC. As protein: CASSLAGGDREEVKQYF.

This chain links TRBV30 with TRBJ2-2; D possibly corresponds to TRBD1 (6 bases). This CDR3 region has 15 residues. The ends were cut back, 3 bases at V and 4 bases at J, with 15 bases in the middle. The V gene's germline CDR1 is GTSNPN and CDR2 SVGIG (reference sequence). CDR3 sequence reads: CAWSRGGQPTGELFF. The CDR3 DNA reads as TGTGCCTGGAGCCGCGGCGGACAGCCCACCGGGGAGCTGTTTTTT.

The V call is TRBV6-4, the J call TRBJ1-4; 11 nucleotides match TRBD1. The J segment lost 7 bases and the V segment lost 1 base, leaving 8 bases of the junction unmatched. The CDR3 sequence is 17 residues long. Germline CDR1 is MRHNA and CDR2 is SNTAGT. The CDR3 DNA reads as TGTGCCAGCAGTGACTTGGGACAGGGGGATGGGGGTGAAAAACTGTTTTTT. It codes for CASSDLGQGDGGEKLFF.

V and J are TRBV11-3 and TRBJ1-3, with 7 nucleotides matching TRBD1. The junction had 3 bases not matched to a gene; V was cut back by 4 bases and J by 0 bases. This CDR3 contains 15 residues. From germline, CDR1 is SGHNT and CDR2 YENEEA. For the CDR3, the DNA is TGTGCCAGCAGCTGCGACAGGGACTCTGGAAACACCATATATTTT. Encoded protein: CASSCDRDSGNTIYF.

The chain uses TRBV5-8 and TRBJ1-2; 7 nucleotides line up with TRBD1. This CDR3 spans 19 amino acids. V gave up 4 bases and J gave up 0 bases; unmatched junction bases: 18. Germline assignment: CDR1 SGHTS and CDR2 YDEGEE. The CDR3 sequence is CASSPLRGGSFLANYGYTF. The CDR3 bases are TGTGCCAGCAGCCCCCTCAGGGGGGGCAGTTTTTTAGCTAACTATGGCTACACCTTC.

The CDR3 protein is CASSLSPQGALYEQYF. The CDR3 region has the DNA TGTGCCAGCAGTTTATCCCCACAGGGGGCTTTGTACGAGCAGTACTTC. The rearrangement links TRBV28 to TRBJ2-7; TRBD1 agrees at 9 bases. V shed 1 base and J 4 bases; nucleotides not matched to a gene: 8. Germline CDR1 reads MDHEN; CDR2 reads SYDVKM. This CDR3 spans 16 amino acids.

J is TRBJ1-3 and V is TRBV5-6, with a tentative D call TRBD1 (6 bases). V was trimmed by 4 bases and J by 5 bases, leaving 19 bases between them. This CDR3 has 16 residues. Germline CDR1 reads SGHDT; CDR2 reads YYEEEE. CDR3 region: CASSRRVRDTRNTIYF. The CDR3 DNA is TGTGCCAGCAGCAGGAGAGTCCGGGACACCAGAAACACCATATATTTT.